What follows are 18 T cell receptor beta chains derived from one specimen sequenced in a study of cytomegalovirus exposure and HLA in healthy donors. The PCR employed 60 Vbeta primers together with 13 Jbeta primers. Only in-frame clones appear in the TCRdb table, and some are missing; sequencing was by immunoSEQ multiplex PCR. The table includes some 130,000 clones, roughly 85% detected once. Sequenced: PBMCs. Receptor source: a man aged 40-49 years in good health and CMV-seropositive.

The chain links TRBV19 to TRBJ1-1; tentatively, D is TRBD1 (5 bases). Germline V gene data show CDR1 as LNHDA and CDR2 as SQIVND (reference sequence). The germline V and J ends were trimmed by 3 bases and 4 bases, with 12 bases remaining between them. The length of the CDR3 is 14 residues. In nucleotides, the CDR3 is TGTGCCAGTAGTATGCAGGGTCGGAGCACTGAAGCTTTCTTT. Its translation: CASSMQGRSTEAFF.

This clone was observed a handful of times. The CDR3 DNA sequence: TGTGCCACCAGCAGTGACGGGAAGAGCACAGATACGCAGTATTTT. The encoded protein is CATSSDGKSTDTQYF. The rearrangement uses TRBV15 and TRBJ2-3; a possible D gene is TRBD2 (5 bases). Trimming pared 3 bases from V and 0 bases from J, leaving 10 bases between. CDR1 is LNHNV and CDR2 is YYDKDF in the germline V gene (reference sequence). The CDR3 covers 15 residues. Based on the CDR3 plus reference TRBV15 and TRBJ2-3, the full variable domain is DAMVIQNPRYQVTQFGKPVTLSCSQTLNHNVMYWYQQKSSQAPKLLFHYYDKDFNNEADTPDNFQSRRPNTSFCFLDIRSPGLGDTAMYLCATSSDGKSTDTQYFGPGTRLTVL.

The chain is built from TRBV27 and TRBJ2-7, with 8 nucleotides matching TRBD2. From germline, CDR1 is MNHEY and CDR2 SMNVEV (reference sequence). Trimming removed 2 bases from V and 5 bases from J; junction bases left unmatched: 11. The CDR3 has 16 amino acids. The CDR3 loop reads CASSLEGAGGGNEQYF. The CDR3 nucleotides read TGTGCCAGCAGTTTAGAAGGCGCGGGAGGAGGGAACGAGCAGTACTTC.

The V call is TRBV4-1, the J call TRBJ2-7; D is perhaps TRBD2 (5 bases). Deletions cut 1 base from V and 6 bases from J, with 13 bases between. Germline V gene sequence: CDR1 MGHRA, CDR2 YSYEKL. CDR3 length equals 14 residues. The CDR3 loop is CASSQGTHAGEQYF. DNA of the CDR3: TGCGCCAGCAGCCAAGGGACCCATGCGGGCGAGCAGTACTTC.

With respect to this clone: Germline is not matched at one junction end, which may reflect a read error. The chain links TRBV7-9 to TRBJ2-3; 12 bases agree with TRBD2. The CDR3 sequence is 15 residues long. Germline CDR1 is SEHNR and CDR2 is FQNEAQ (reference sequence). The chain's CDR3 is CASSSFGGRLAGAQF. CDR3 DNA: TGTGCCAGCAGCTCATTCGGGGGGCGACTAGCGGGAGCTCAATTT.

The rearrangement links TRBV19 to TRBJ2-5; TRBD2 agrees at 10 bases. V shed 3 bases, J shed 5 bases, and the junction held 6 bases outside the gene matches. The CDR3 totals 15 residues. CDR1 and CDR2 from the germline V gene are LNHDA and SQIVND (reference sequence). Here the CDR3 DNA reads TGTGCCAGTAGTATTCTAGCTAGCGGGAGCGAGACCCAGTACTTC. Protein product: CASSILASGSETQYF.

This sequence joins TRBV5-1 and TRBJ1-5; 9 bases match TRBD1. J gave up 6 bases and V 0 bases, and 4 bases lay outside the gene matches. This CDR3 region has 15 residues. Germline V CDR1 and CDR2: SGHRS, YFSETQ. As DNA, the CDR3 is TGCGCCAGCAGCTTGGCGGGACAGGGTGGTCAGCCCCAGCATTTT. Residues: CASSLAGQGGQPQHF.

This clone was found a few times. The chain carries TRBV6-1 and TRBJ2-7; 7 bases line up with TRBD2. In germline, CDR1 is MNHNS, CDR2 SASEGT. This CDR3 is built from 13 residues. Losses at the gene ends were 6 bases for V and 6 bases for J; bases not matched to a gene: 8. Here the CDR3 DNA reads TGTGCCAGCAGCAGGACTAGGGACGGCGAGCAGTACTTC. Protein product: CASSRTRDGEQYF.

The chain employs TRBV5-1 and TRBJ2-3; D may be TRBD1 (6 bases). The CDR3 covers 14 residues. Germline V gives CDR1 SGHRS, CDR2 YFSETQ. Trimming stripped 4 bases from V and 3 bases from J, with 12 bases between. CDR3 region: CASSPAQGTDTQYF. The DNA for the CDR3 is TGCGCCAGCAGCCCAGCGCAGGGGACAGATACGCAGTATTTT. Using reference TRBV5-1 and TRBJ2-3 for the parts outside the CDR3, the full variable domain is KAGVTQTPRYLIKTRGQQVTLSCSPISGHRSVSWYQQTPGQGLQFLFEYFSETQRNKGNFPGRFSGRQFSNSRSEMNVSTLELGDSALYLCASSPAQGTDTQYFGPGTRLTVL.

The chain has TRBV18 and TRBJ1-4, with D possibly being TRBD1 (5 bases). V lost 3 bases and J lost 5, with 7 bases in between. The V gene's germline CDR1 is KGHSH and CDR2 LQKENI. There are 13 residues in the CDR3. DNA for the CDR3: TGTGCCAGCTCACCGGCAGGGAATGAAAAACTGTTTTTT. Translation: CASSPAGNEKLFF.

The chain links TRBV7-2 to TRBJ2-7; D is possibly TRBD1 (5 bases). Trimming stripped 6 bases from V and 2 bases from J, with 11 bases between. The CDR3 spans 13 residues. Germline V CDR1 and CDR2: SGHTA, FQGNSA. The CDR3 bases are TGTGCCAGCAGACCAACAGGTACCTACGAGCAGTACTTC. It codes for CASRPTGTYEQYF.

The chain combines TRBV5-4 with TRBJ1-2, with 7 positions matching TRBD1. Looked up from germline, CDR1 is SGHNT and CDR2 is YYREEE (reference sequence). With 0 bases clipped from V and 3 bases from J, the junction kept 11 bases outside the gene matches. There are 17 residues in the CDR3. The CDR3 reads CASSLAGQGGLHYGYTF. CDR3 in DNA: TGTGCCAGCAGCTTGGCCGGCCAAGGGGGCTTACACTATGGCTACACCTTC.

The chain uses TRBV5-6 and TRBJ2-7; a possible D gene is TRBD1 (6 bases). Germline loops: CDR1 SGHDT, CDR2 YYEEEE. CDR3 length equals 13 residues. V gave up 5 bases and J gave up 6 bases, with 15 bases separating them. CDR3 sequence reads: CASRRSQGPEQYF. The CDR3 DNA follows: TGTGCCAGCAGACGGAGCCAGGGGCCCGAGCAGTACTTC. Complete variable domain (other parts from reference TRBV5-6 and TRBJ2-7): DAGVTQSPTHLIKTRGQQVTLRCSPKSGHDTVSWYQQALGQGPQFIFQYYEEEERQRGNFPDRFSGHQFPNYSSELNVNALLLGDSALYLCASRRSQGPEQYFGPGTRLTVT.

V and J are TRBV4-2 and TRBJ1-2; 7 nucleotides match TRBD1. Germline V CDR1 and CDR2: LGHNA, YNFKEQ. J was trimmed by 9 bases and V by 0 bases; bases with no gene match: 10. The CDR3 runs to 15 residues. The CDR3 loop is CASSQDRKTGDRYTF. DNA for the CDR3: TGTGCCAGCAGCCAAGATCGGAAAACAGGGGATCGCTACACCTTC.

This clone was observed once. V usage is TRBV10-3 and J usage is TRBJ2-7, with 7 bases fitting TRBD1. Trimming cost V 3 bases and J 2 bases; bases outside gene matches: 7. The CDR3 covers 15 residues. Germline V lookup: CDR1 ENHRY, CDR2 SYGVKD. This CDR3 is CAISDQTGSPYEQYF. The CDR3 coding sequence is TGTGCCATCAGTGACCAGACAGGGAGTCCCTACGAGCAGTACTTC.

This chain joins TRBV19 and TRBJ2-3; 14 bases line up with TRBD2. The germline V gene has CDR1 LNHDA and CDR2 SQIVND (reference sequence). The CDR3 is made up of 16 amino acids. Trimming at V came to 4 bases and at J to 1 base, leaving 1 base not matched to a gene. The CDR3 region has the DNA TGTGCCAGTAGTAGGACTAGCGGGAGGCGCACAGATACGCAGTATTTT. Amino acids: CASSRTSGRRTDTQYF.

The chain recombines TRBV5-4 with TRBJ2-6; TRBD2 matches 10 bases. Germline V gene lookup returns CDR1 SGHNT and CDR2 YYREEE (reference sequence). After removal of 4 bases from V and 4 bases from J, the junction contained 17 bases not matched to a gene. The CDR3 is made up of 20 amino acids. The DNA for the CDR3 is TGTGCCAGCAGCACCAAACTAGCGGGAACAATTTCCTTAGGGGCCAACGTCCTGACTTTC. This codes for CASSTKLAGTISLGANVLTF.

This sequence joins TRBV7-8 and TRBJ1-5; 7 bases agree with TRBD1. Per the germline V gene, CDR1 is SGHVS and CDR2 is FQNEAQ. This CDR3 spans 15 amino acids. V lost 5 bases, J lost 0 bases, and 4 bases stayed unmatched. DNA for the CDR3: TGTGCCAGCAGCCAAGGGACAGATAGCAATCAGCCCCAGCATTTT. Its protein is CASSQGTDSNQPQHF.